The sequence of this T cell receptor (beta chain) was determined in a study of blood T cells in healthy people across ages. Overall study findings and caveats: The recorded TCR beta diversity per million T cells decreased in a roughly linear manner with age.

This clonotype has only a few counts. Its antigen is unknown. In germline, CDR1 is MNHNS, CDR2 SASEGT. The CDR3 has 15 residues. V was pared by 6 bases and J by 4 bases, with 18 bases between. Next came a second PCR, run for 7 to 11 cycles, which used a sample-barcoded 5' primer along with a J-beta primer mix. A single record per CDR3 protein comes from TCRdb applying MiXCR to the 5' RACE reads. Of some 710,000 distinct CDR3 sequences detected, 22% appear once; the ten largest clones hold around 22%. The source of this sequence is a man aged 70 or older in good health. The rearrangement uses TRBV6-1 and TRBJ2-5; D perhaps matches TRBD2 (6 bases). Specimen: blood. The CDR3: CASSRASAVRETQYF. For the CDR3, the DNA is TGTGCCAGCAGCCGGGCTAGCGCCGTACGAGAGACCCAGTACTTC.